A single sample is the source of the 27 T cell receptor beta chains below, sequenced in a study of technical replicates of blood from a handful of donors. TCRdb's copy holds only in-frame clones and misses some; the assay was immunoSEQ multiplex PCR. Among roughly 83,000 clones, around 90% were seen once, and the ten largest hold approximately 0.25%. The specimen was T cells isolated from PBMCs. The receptors originated from a human donor in good health.

This chain uses TRBV5-1 with TRBJ1-2; TRBD1 matches 8 bases. Trimming cost V 4 bases and J 3 bases; bases outside gene matches: 5. The CDR3 is 14 residues long. The germline V gene encodes CDR1 SGHRS and CDR2 YFSETQ. CDR3 in amino acids: CASSVSGGDYGYTF. The DNA for the CDR3 is TGCGCCAGCAGCGTCTCAGGGGGCGACTATGGCTACACCTTC.

The V gene is TRBV25-1, the J gene TRBJ2-2; 9 nucleotides match TRBD2. Germline V lookup: CDR1 MGHDK, CDR2 SYGVNS. Unmatched junction bases numbered 6, after V lost 3 bases and J lost 7 bases. CDR3 size: 15 residues. CDR3 residues: CASSEVAGVGGELFF. The CDR3 DNA sequence: TGTGCCAGCAGTGAGGTAGCGGGAGTGGGCGGGGAGCTGTTTTTT.

The rearrangement uses TRBV19 and TRBJ2-2, with D uncertain. V was shortened by 6 bases and J by 0 bases, with 14 bases between the two germline ends. The CDR3 has 16 amino acids. CDR1 and CDR2 from the germline V gene are LNHDA and SQIVND (reference sequence). The CDR3 protein is CASSNSPASNTGELFF. As DNA, the CDR3 is TGTGCCAGTAGCAATAGCCCGGCCTCGAACACCGGGGAGCTGTTTTTT. Full variable domain (outside the CDR3, taken from reference TRBV19 and TRBJ2-2): DGGITQSPKYLFRKEGQNVTLSCEQNLNHDAMYWYRQDPGQGLRLIYYSQIVNDFQKGDIAEGYSVSREKKESFPLTVTSAQKNPTAFYLCASSNSPASNTGELFFGEGSRLTVL.

J is TRBJ1-2 and V is TRBV4-1; TRBD1 agrees at 7 bases. The CDR3 is 13 residues long. V lost 4 bases, J lost 7 bases, and 6 bases stayed unmatched. CDR1 and CDR2 (germline): MGHRA, YSYEKL. CDR3: CASSLDRETGYTF. CDR3 in DNA: TGCGCCAGCAGCCTCGACAGGGAGACTGGCTACACCTTC.

This chain connects TRBV19 to TRBJ2-7; TRBD1 matches 8 bases. The germline CDR1 and CDR2 sequences are LNHDA and SQIVND (reference sequence). The CDR3 totals 12 residues. V shed 4 bases and J 8 bases; nucleotides not matched to a gene: 4. The CDR3 reads CASSTQGAQQYF. CDR3 in DNA: TGTGCCAGTAGTACTCAGGGGGCGCAGCAGTACTTC.

The chain employs TRBV7-6 and TRBJ2-2, with 7 bases identical to TRBD1. The CDR3 contains 16 residues. Trimming at V came to 4 bases and at J to 3 bases, leaving 8 bases not matched to a gene. The germline CDR1 and CDR2 sequences are SGHVS and FNYEAQ. This CDR3 is CASSSRQGMDTGELFF. The DNA of the CDR3 is TGTGCCAGCAGCTCGAGACAGGGAATGGACACCGGGGAGCTGTTTTTT.

The chain has TRBV5-4 and TRBJ2-3, with 16 bases aligning to TRBD2. Germline CDR1 and CDR2: SGHNT and YYREEE (reference sequence). V lost 2 bases, J lost 5 bases, and 5 bases stayed unmatched. The CDR3 consists of 17 residues. The chain's CDR3 is CASSLGTSGGAGDTQYF. The CDR3 region has the DNA TGTGCCAGCAGCTTAGGGACTAGCGGGGGGGCTGGAGATACGCAGTATTTT.

The CDR3 here is CASSPNPGVAKNIQYF. CDR3 in DNA: TGCGCCAGCAGCCCGAACCCGGGAGTTGCCAAAAACATTCAGTACTTC. The V gene is TRBV5-1, the J gene TRBJ2-4, with D perhaps matching TRBD2 (6 bases). CDR1 and CDR2 (germline): SGHRS, YFSETQ. The V and J ends lost 4 bases and 1 base respectively, with 15 bases between them. The CDR3 extends over 16 amino acids.

The rearrangement links TRBV7-9 to TRBJ2-7, with 7 bases fitting TRBD1. Looked up from germline, CDR1 is SEHNR and CDR2 is FQNEAQ (reference sequence). After removal of 1 base from V and 6 bases from J, the junction contained 3 bases not matched to a gene. This CDR3 contains 13 residues. CDR3 region: CASSLGAGGEQYF. The DNA for the CDR3 is TGTGCCAGCAGCTTAGGGGCAGGGGGCGAGCAGTACTTC.

The chain couples TRBV30 to TRBJ2-7; 11 nucleotides line up with TRBD2. CDR1 and CDR2 (germline): GTSNPN, SVGIG (reference sequence). With 0 bases clipped from V and 2 bases from J, the junction kept 12 bases outside the gene matches. The CDR3 is 18 amino acids. The CDR3 DNA is TGTGCCTGGAGTGTCAATCTGGCTAGCGGGGGGTTTACCTACGAGCAGTACTTC. Translating it yields CAWSVNLASGGFTYEQYF.

The rearrangement joins TRBV2 to TRBJ2-1; tentatively, D is TRBD1 (6 bases). The germline V and J ends were trimmed by 4 bases and 9 bases, with 7 bases remaining between them. The CDR3 runs 11 residues. Germline V lookup: CDR1 SNHLY, CDR2 FYNNEI. The CDR3 here is CASSVGGEQFF. The CDR3 region has the DNA TGTGCCAGCAGTGTAGGGGGTGAGCAGTTCTTC.

V gene TRBV14 combines with J gene TRBJ2-1; TRBD2 matches at 7 bases. The CDR3 consists of 15 residues. The germline CDR1 and CDR2 sequences are SGHDN and FVKESK. V shed 3 bases, J shed 8 bases, and the junction held 10 bases outside the gene matches. This CDR3 reads CASSHLGEGRDEQFF. As DNA, the CDR3 is TGTGCCAGCAGCCATTTAGGGGAGGGCCGGGATGAGCAGTTCTTC.

The chain is built from TRBV11-2 and TRBJ2-5, with 8 positions matching TRBD1. Trimming cost V 5 bases and J 2 bases; bases outside gene matches: 10. CDR1 is SGHAT, CDR2 FQNNGV, per germline. The CDR3 sequence is 16 residues long. This chain's CDR3 is CASSPPRQGLQETQYF. The CDR3 nucleotides are TGTGCCAGCAGCCCTCCGAGACAGGGGCTTCAAGAGACCCAGTACTTC.

About this clone itself: Because the CDR3 is missing its conserved closing phenylalanine or tryptophan, this is likely a read error. The DNA is omitted, as the CDR3 cannot be located on it reliably, and the CDR3 follows TCRdb's listing. The J gene is TRBJ1-2, the V gene TRBV12-5; the table's TRBD1 call for D was not verified on the DNA. Germline CDR1 reads LGHNT; CDR2 reads FRNRAP. The CDR3 spans 11 residues, counting both ends. CDR3 in amino acids: CASGTRAGQVE.

This clone was found once. V usage is TRBV6-1 and J usage is TRBJ1-2; the D is unclear. This CDR3 spans 11 amino acids. V lost 8 bases and J lost 5, with 9 bases in between. Germline V gene lookup returns CDR1 MNHNS and CDR2 SASEGT. The CDR3 spells CASRGPYGYTF. The CDR3 DNA reads TGTGCCAGCCGTGGGCCATATGGCTACACCTTC.

This clone was observed once. The chain couples TRBV10-3 to TRBJ2-7; 10 bases agree with TRBD1. The V gene's germline CDR1 is ENHRY and CDR2 SYGVKD. The CDR3 extends over 13 amino acids. V lost 9 bases and J lost 4; bases outside the gene matches: 6. The CDR3 reads CAILGQGRYEQYF. CDR3 DNA: TGTGCCATTCTGGGACAGGGGAGGTACGAGCAGTACTTC.

The chain links TRBV19 to TRBJ1-1; 8 nucleotides match TRBD1. The CDR3 length is 13 residues. Germline loops: CDR1 LNHDA, CDR2 SQIVND (reference sequence). V lost 2 bases to trimming and J lost 4 bases; unmatched junction nucleotides: 0. This chain's CDR3 is CASSIQGATEAFF. DNA for the CDR3: TGTGCCAGTAGTATACAGGGGGCCACTGAAGCTTTCTTT. Full variable domain (remainder filled in from reference TRBV19 and TRBJ1-1): DGGITQSPKYLFRKEGQNVTLSCEQNLNHDAMYWYRQDPGQGLRLIYYSQIVNDFQKGDIAEGYSVSREKKESFPLTVTSAQKNPTAFYLCASSIQGATEAFFGQGTRLTVV.

The rearrangement links TRBV4-1 to TRBJ2-2; 15 bases line up with TRBD2. With 4 bases clipped from V and 4 bases from J, the junction kept 7 bases outside the gene matches. CDR1 and CDR2 (germline): MGHRA, YSYEKL. This CDR3 is built from 18 residues. CDR3 amino acids: CASSRGTSGGRATGELFF. Here the CDR3 DNA reads TGCGCCAGCAGCCGAGGGACTAGCGGGGGGCGGGCCACCGGGGAGCTGTTTTTT.

This sequence joins TRBV28 and TRBJ1-1, with D possibly matching TRBD1 (5 bases). Germline V CDR1 and CDR2: MDHEN, SYDVKM. V lost 6 bases to trimming and J lost 3 bases, with 20 bases between them. The CDR3 contains 16 residues. CDR3 amino acids: CASRSGGWGFDTEAFF. In DNA, the CDR3 is TGTGCCAGCAGGTCCGGGGGGTGGGGATTTGACACTGAAGCTTTCTTT.

The gene calls are TRBV9 and TRBJ1-1; TRBD1 agrees at 9 bases. In germline, CDR1 is SGDLS, CDR2 YYNGEE. The length of the CDR3 is 15 residues. V shed 3 bases, J shed 3 bases, and the junction held 6 bases outside the gene matches. In DNA, the CDR3 is TGTGCCAGCAGCGCACAGGACAGGGGACACACTGAAGCTTTCTTT. It translates to CASSAQDRGHTEAFF.

The chain recombines TRBV7-7 with TRBJ2-7; D not certain. Germline CDR1 SSHAT, CDR2 FNYEAQ (reference sequence). CDR3 length: 15 amino acids. V was pared by 2 bases and J by 0 bases, with 11 bases between. DNA for the CDR3: TGTGCCAGCAGCTTATCTACTACTTACTCCTACGAGCAGTACTTC. Translation: CASSLSTTYSYEQYF.

The chain couples TRBV4-1 to TRBJ2-1; unclear D gene. This CDR3 has 15 amino acids. The germline CDR1 and CDR2 sequences are MGHRA and YSYEKL. V lost 8 bases and J lost 6, with 20 bases in between. The CDR3 protein is CASAHVWSSGNEQFF. CDR3 bases: TGCGCCAGCGCCCACGTCTGGAGTTCCGGCAATGAGCAGTTCTTC.

The chain has TRBV7-2 and TRBJ2-7; tentative D call: TRBD1 (5 bases). Germline lookup yields CDR1 SGHTA and CDR2 FQGNSA. V was trimmed by 2 bases and J by 6 bases, leaving 14 bases between them. The CDR3 sequence is 14 residues long. Written as DNA, the CDR3 is TGTGCCAGCAGCTTATCAAACGGACAATCCGAGCAGTACTTC. Its protein product is CASSLSNGQSEQYF. Full variable domain (rest looked up from reference TRBV7-2 and TRBJ2-7): GAGVSQSPSNKVTEKGKDVELRCDPISGHTALYWYRQSLGQGLEFLIYFQGNSAPDKSGLPSDRFSAERTGGSVSTLTIQRTQQEDSAVYLCASSLSNGQSEQYFGPGTRLTVT.

The rearrangement uses TRBV7-9 and TRBJ2-1, with D tentatively TRBD2 (6 bases). Germline-derived CDR1 and CDR2 are SEHNR and FQNEAQ (reference sequence). The CDR3 has 15 amino acids. Trimming took off 3 bases at V and 5 bases at J, with 14 bases between the two ends. This chain's CDR3 is CASSFLEEGHNEQFF. As DNA, the CDR3 is TGTGCCAGCAGCTTTTTGGAGGAGGGACACAATGAGCAGTTCTTC.

This sequence joins TRBV19 and TRBJ2-2, with 12 positions matching TRBD2. The V gene's germline CDR1 is LNHDA and CDR2 SQIVND (reference sequence). The CDR3 contains 15 residues. V lost 7 bases, J lost 5 bases, and 5 bases stayed unmatched. CDR3 protein: CASNKLAGGTGELFF. The CDR3 DNA follows: TGTGCCAGTAATAAACTAGCGGGGGGAACCGGGGAGCTGTTTTTT.

The chain is built from TRBV6-1 and TRBJ1-5; TRBD1 might be the D (6 bases). Germline CDR1 is MNHNS and CDR2 is SASEGT. Between the trimmed V and J ends, which lost 6 bases and 3 bases, there was a span of 15 bases. This CDR3 comprises 15 residues. The CDR3 region is CASRTVAGVNQPQHF. The CDR3 DNA reads as TGTGCCAGCAGGACCGTGGCAGGGGTCAATCAGCCCCAGCATTTT.

V usage is TRBV28 and J usage is TRBJ1-5; D is unresolved. The CDR3 spans 16 residues. V shed 2 bases and J shed 4 bases, with 15 bases lying between them. The germline V gene encodes CDR1 MDHEN and CDR2 SYDVKM. For the CDR3, the DNA is TGTGCCAGCAGTTTAGAGGCTTGGGGAGGGAATCAGCCCCAGCATTTT. Amino acids: CASSLEAWGGNQPQHF.